This is a list of T cell receptor beta chains from one sample in a study of PD-1 blockade in classical Hodgkin lymphoma. Using immunoSEQ multiplex PCR, the repertoire was profiled, and TCRdb retains in-frame clones only, with some absent. Of 20,000 to 30,000 clones in the sample, roughly 80% were seen once. The sample here was peripheral blood mononuclear cells (PBMCs), taken before the second cycle of nivolumab. The receptors originated from a human donor with classical Hodgkin lymphoma. CDR3s include the opening cysteine and the closing phenylalanine or tryptophan.

v_call	j_call	cdr3_aa
TRBV6-1	TRBJ1-1	CASSALTVTIPTEAFF
TRBV6-1	TRBJ1-2	CASSVGGTGLGIYGYTF
TRBV7-2	TRBJ2-5	CASSFLGQGASETQYF
TRBV28	TRBJ2-5	CASSEAGQALSETQYF
TRBV6-1	TRBJ1-3	CASTWTGSGNTIYF
TRBV25-1	TRBJ1-1	CASSTYTEAFF
TRBV1	TRBJ1-6	CTYRRNGASSYNSPLHF
TRBV19	TRBJ1-5	CASSSRDRGNQPQHF
TRBV29-1	TRBJ1-2	CSGRGRNYGYTF
TRBV19	TRBJ2-2	CASSMEQLGYGELFF
TRBV5-1	TRBJ2-2	CASSLHNTGELFF
TRBV7-2	TRBJ1-2	CASRRTGSYGYTF
TRBV7-9	TRBJ2-3	CASSPHRGRVSDTQYF
TRBV4-1	TRBJ2-2	CASSFRTANTGELFF
TRBV9	TRBJ2-3	CASSVGPSSGDTQYF
TRBV7-9	TRBJ2-7	CASSSYDSSSYEQYF
TRBV19	TRBJ1-4	CASKRTGDEKLFF
TRBV7-2	TRBJ1-4	CASSSEGRGKLFF
TRBV2	TRBJ1-1	CASSENLLTGGPTEAFF
TRBV7-2	TRBJ2-3	CASSPGVTDTQYF